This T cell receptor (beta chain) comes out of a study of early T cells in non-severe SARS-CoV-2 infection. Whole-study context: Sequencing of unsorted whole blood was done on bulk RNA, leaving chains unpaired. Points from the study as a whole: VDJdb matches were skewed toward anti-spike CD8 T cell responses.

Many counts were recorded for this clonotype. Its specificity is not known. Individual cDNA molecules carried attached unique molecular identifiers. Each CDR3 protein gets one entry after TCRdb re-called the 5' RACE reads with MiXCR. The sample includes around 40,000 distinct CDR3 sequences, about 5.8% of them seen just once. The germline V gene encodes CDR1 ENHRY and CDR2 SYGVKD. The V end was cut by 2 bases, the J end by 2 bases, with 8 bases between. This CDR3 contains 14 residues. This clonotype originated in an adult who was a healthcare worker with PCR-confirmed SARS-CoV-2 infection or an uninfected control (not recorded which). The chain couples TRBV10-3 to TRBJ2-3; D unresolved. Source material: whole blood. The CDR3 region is CAISEPAITDTQYF. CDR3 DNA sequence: TGTGCCATCAGTGAGCCAGCTATCACAGATACGCAGTATTTT.